What follows is one TCR beta chain and its context. The data belong to a study of blood T cell repertoires in COVID-19. On the study more broadly: Sources were T cells, B-cell-depleted T cells, or PBMCs; the material itself was cDNA or gDNA.

The CDR3 loop spans 17 amino acids. Germline CDR1 LGHDT, CDR2 YNNKEL (reference sequence). The V gene end was trimmed by 0 bases and the J gene end by 7 bases; junction bases not matched to a gene: 12. TCRdb keeps only in-frame clones here, not all; method: immunoSEQ multiplex PCR. Of about 170,000 clones in the sample, roughly 91% are singletons; the top ten hold about 4.9%. This sequence originates from a young man with COVID-19, enrolled during active disease. The chain combines TRBV3-1 (or the pseudogene TRBV3-2) with TRBJ2-7; TRBD1 matches at 10 bases. Sequencing used peripheral blood. The CDR3 region has the DNA TGTGCCAGCAGCCAAGATCGGGGGGGACAGGGGTATAGTGAGCAGTACTTC. Its protein product is CASSQDRGGQGYSEQYF.